These 20 T cell receptor beta chains were sequenced from one sample in a study of cytomegalovirus exposure and HLA in healthy donors. PCR used 60 Vbeta primers and 13 Jbeta primers. Libraries were prepared by immunoSEQ multiplex PCR; TCRdb keeps only in-frame clonotypes and omits some of them. Among over 70,000 clones listed, 77% were seen once. Sequences were obtained from PBMCs. The receptor set was obtained from a man aged 45-60 years in good health and CMV-seropositive.

The chain links TRBV25-1 to TRBJ2-3; 10 bases are shared with TRBD2. The CDR3 runs to 16 residues. CDR1 is MGHDK, CDR2 SYGVNS, per germline. The trim removed 7 bases at V and 1 base at J, leaving 8 bases unmatched. The DNA for the CDR3 is TGTGCCAGCACCCAAACAGGACTAGCGGGCACAGATACGCAGTATTTT. Translation: CASTQTGLAGTDTQYF.

Details on this clone: The junction departs from the called germline gene at one end, perhaps through a read error. The chain couples TRBV11-2 to TRBJ2-4; tentative D call: TRBD2 (6 bases). Germline CDR1 is SGHAT and CDR2 is FQNNGV. The CDR3 runs 16 residues. The CDR3 region is CASSLDHALAKNSQYF. The CDR3 DNA sequence: TGTGCCAGCAGCCTTGACCACGCACTAGCCAAAAACAGTCAGTACTTC.

The chain uses TRBV29-1 and TRBJ2-7; 10 positions match TRBD1. Germline V gene data show CDR1 as SQVTM and CDR2 as ANQGSEA. This CDR3 comprises 12 residues. The V and J ends lost 7 bases and 5 bases, in that order; junction bases with no gene match: 5. CDR3 DNA: TGCAGCGCCGCGGGACAGGGGAACGAGCAGTACTTC. The encoded protein is CSAAGQGNEQYF.

The V call is TRBV5-1, the J call TRBJ1-1, with 7 bases fitting TRBD1. Germline trimming cut 6 bases from V and 2 bases from J; bases unmatched to any gene: 4. Germline V gene data show CDR1 as SGHRS and CDR2 as YFSETQ. CDR3 length: 13 residues. CDR3 bases: TGCGCCAGCATGGGGACAGTAAACACTGAAGCTTTCTTT. This gives the protein CASMGTVNTEAFF.

This chain links TRBV10-3 with TRBJ2-1; 7 bases are shared with TRBD2. This CDR3 has 19 residues. The V gene's germline CDR1 is ENHRY and CDR2 SYGVKD. With 5 bases clipped from V and 0 bases from J, the junction kept 16 bases outside the gene matches. CDR3 protein: CAISLPLQLATSSYNEQFF. CDR3 sequence (DNA): TGTGCCATCAGTTTACCACTTCAACTAGCGACGAGCTCCTACAATGAGCAGTTCTTC.

Of note for this clone: Possible read error: a much larger clone is one base away. The CDR3 loop is CASNRFIAESTGELFF. DNA of the CDR3: TGCGCCAGCAACCGTTTCATAGCGGAATCCACCGGGGAGCTGTTTTTT. This chain uses TRBV4-1 with TRBJ2-2; D might be TRBD2 (6 bases). CDR1 and CDR2 (germline): MGHRA, YSYEKL. The germline V and J ends were trimmed by 7 bases and 4 bases, with 19 bases remaining between them. The CDR3 spans 16 residues.

CDR3 nucleotides: TGCGCCAGCAGCCAAGGGGGGCGGAGTGAAGCTTTCTTT. Protein product: CASSQGGRSEAFF. The V gene is TRBV4-3, the J gene TRBJ1-1, with D maybe TRBD1 (6 bases). This CDR3 contains 13 residues. Per germline, CDR1 LGHNA and CDR2 YSLEER. Trimming removed 1 base at V and 7 bases at J, with 10 bases between.

The chain has TRBV2 and TRBJ1-5, with TRBD1 as a possible D gene (6 bases). The CDR3 has 15 residues. Trimming removed 4 bases from V and 1 base from J, with 11 bases in between. CDR1 and CDR2 from the germline V gene are SNHLY and FYNNEI. CDR3 bases: TGTGCCAGCAGTGGACAGGATACGAGCAATCAGCCCCAGCATTTT. As protein: CASSGQDTSNQPQHF. The whole variable domain, filled in from reference TRBV2 and TRBJ1-5, reads EPEVTQTPSHQVTQMGQEVILRCVPISNHLYFYWYRQILGQKVEFLVSFYNNEISEKSEIFDDQFSVERPDGSNFTLKIRSTKLEDSAMYFCASSGQDTSNQPQHFGDGTRLSIL.

The chain employs TRBV6-4 and TRBJ2-5, with a possible D match to TRBD2 (5 bases). Matching the DNA end better, TRBJ2-7 makes the J call doubtful. The V gene's germline CDR1 is MRHNA and CDR2 SNTAGT. This CDR3 spans 15 amino acids. The CDR3: CASSERPGDSYEQYF. DNA for the CDR3: TGTGCCAGCAGTGAACGGCCCGGGGACTCCTACGAGCAGTACTTC.

The gene calls are TRBV7-2 and TRBJ2-1, with 9 bases aligning to TRBD2. This CDR3 has 19 amino acids. CDR1 is SGHTA and CDR2 is FQGNSA in the germline V gene. The J segment lost 5 bases and the V segment lost 2 bases, leaving 16 bases of the junction unmatched. The CDR3 sequence: CASSLLVAGETGRDNEQFF. The DNA of the CDR3 is TGTGCCAGCAGCTTACTCGTAGCGGGAGAGACGGGTCGTGACAATGAGCAGTTCTTC.

V gene TRBV30 combines with J gene TRBJ1-1; TRBD1 matches 7 bases. V shed 8 bases and J 1 base; nucleotides not matched to a gene: 10. CDR1 is GTSNPN and CDR2 is SVGIG in the germline V gene (reference sequence). The CDR3 sequence is 14 residues long. Written as DNA, the CDR3 is TGTGCCGCTGACTTACAGGGGAGGAACACTGAAGCTTTCTTT. This translates into CAADLQGRNTEAFF.

V gene TRBV2 combines with J gene TRBJ1-1; unclear D gene. This CDR3 is built from 14 residues. Germline values: CDR1 SNHLY, CDR2 FYNNEI. Trimming took off 2 bases at V and 3 bases at J, with 10 bases between the two ends. CDR3 region: CASSEMWEDTEAFF. The CDR3 nucleotides read TGTGCCAGCAGTGAAATGTGGGAGGACACTGAAGCTTTCTTT.

A single count supports this clone. The V call is TRBV7-9, the J call TRBJ2-7; 12 bases are shared with TRBD2. The CDR3 runs to 14 residues. Germline values: CDR1 SEHNR, CDR2 FQNEAQ (reference sequence). Losses at the gene ends were 5 bases for V and 5 bases for J; bases not matched to a gene: 4. DNA for the CDR3: TGTGCCAGCAGCACGACTAGCGGGAGCGACGAGCAGTACTTC. Amino acids: CASSTTSGSDEQYF.

This clone came up a few times. The V call is TRBV7-9, the J call TRBJ2-1; 11 nucleotides agree with TRBD1. Unmatched junction bases numbered 10, after V lost 0 bases and J lost 9 bases. CDR1 is SEHNR, CDR2 FQNEAQ, per germline (reference sequence). This CDR3 comprises 17 residues. The CDR3 protein is CASSLAFWTGGAGEQFF. The CDR3 DNA reads as TGTGCCAGCAGCTTAGCCTTTTGGACAGGGGGCGCCGGTGAGCAGTTCTTC.

The chain has TRBV7-2 and TRBJ2-2; 11 bases align to TRBD2. CDR1 and CDR2 from the germline V gene are SGHTA and FQGNSA. V shed 5 bases and J 6 bases; nucleotides not matched to a gene: 8. The CDR3 consists of 16 residues. The CDR3 bases are TGTGCCAGCAGCCGAACCGGGACTAGCGGCGCCGGGGAGCTGTTTTTT. Its translation: CASSRTGTSGAGELFF. Combining the CDR3 with reference TRBV7-2 and TRBJ2-2 gives the whole variable domain GAGVSQSPSNKVTEKGKDVELRCDPISGHTALYWYRQSLGQGLEFLIYFQGNSAPDKSGLPSDRFSAERTGGSVSTLTIQRTQQEDSAVYLCASSRTGTSGAGELFFGEGSRLTVL.

The V and J genes are TRBV5-1 and TRBJ2-5; a possible D gene is TRBD1 (5 bases). The germline CDR1 and CDR2 sequences are SGHRS and YFSETQ. V lost 0 bases to trimming and J lost 3 bases, with 6 bases between them. This CDR3 contains 13 residues. CDR3: CASSLGTKETQYF. CDR3 sequence (DNA): TGCGCCAGCAGCTTGGGGACAAAAGAGACCCAGTACTTC.

The rearrangement links TRBV27 to TRBJ2-7; 14 positions match TRBD2. In germline, CDR1 is MNHEY, CDR2 SMNVEV (reference sequence). The V and J ends lost 2 bases and 3 bases, in that order; junction bases with no gene match: 18. This CDR3 is built from 21 residues. CDR3 sequence: CASSLRTGTSGSPARVYEQYF. DNA of the CDR3: TGTGCCAGCAGTTTACGCACAGGGACTAGCGGGAGCCCCGCTCGGGTCTACGAGCAGTACTTC.

On this clone: Compared with germline, one end of the junction differs, possibly owing to a read error. The chain couples TRBV7-9 to TRBJ2-3; unclear D gene. Germline CDR1 and CDR2: SEHNR and FQNEAQ (reference sequence). The CDR3 has 12 amino acids. As DNA, the CDR3 is TGTTCCAGCAGCCCAATCACAGATACGCAGTATTTT. This sequence encodes CSSSPITDTQYF.

The chain links TRBV7-9 to TRBJ2-7, with a weak D call TRBD2 (7 bases). CDR1 and CDR2 from the germline V gene are SEHNR and FQNEAQ (reference sequence). Trimming shortened V by 5 bases and J by 0 bases, and 17 bases separated the two germline ends. The CDR3 runs to 16 residues. The CDR3: CASSPGGGGSSYEQYF. DNA for the CDR3: TGTGCCAGCAGCCCCGGGGGAGGGGGGAGCTCCTACGAGCAGTACTTC.

The chain employs TRBV6-5 and TRBJ1-1; D remains unclear. The CDR3 has 14 residues. V lost 5 bases and J 4 bases, leaving 14 bases between the germline ends. CDR1 and CDR2 from the germline V gene are MNHEY and SVGAGI. CDR3 region: CASSEKRGSTEAFF. DNA for the CDR3: TGTGCCAGCAGTGAAAAGCGAGGGAGCACTGAAGCTTTCTTT.